These 28 T cell receptor beta chains share one sample of origin, sequenced in a study of blood T cell repertoires in COVID-19. Profiling relied on immunoSEQ multiplex PCR, and the TCRdb table lists in-frame clones only, not all of them. The sample holds about 170,000 clones, about 88% seen once. The specimen was PBMCs or T cells enriched from blood (not recorded which). These receptors originate from a woman aged 45 to 65 who had recovered from COVID-19.

The rearrangement joins TRBV11-2 to TRBJ1-6, with a tentative D call TRBD1 (5 bases). Per the germline V gene, CDR1 is SGHAT and CDR2 is FQNNGV. Trimming left V 1 base short and J 15 bases short, with 16 bases between. This CDR3 is built from 14 residues. Here the CDR3 reads CASSLGPDSRLLHF. The DNA of the CDR3 is TGTGCCAGCAGCTTAGGTCCTGACAGTCGCCTCCTCCACTTT.

Only one count was recorded for this clone. The J gene is TRBJ2-2, the V gene TRBV11-3, with 9 bases lining up with TRBD1. The trim removed 6 bases at V and 2 bases at J, leaving 7 bases unmatched. The CDR3 totals 16 residues. The V gene's germline CDR1 is SGHNT and CDR2 YENEEA. CDR3 in DNA: TGTGCCAGCAGTTTCGGGACAGGGAGAAACACCGGGGAGCTGTTTTTT. As protein: CASSFGTGRNTGELFF.

V usage is TRBV5-4 and J usage is TRBJ2-3, with D possibly being TRBD1 (6 bases). The CDR3 contains 14 residues. V was clipped by 1 base and J by 8 bases, with 14 bases between them. CDR1 is SGHNT, CDR2 YYREEE, per germline (reference sequence). The CDR3 loop reads CASSLNRDGGTQYF. CDR3 bases: TGTGCCAGCAGCTTGAACAGGGACGGAGGTACGCAGTATTTT.

The chain combines TRBV10-2 with TRBJ2-4; the match to TRBD2 covers 10 bases. Germline assignment: CDR1 WSHSY and CDR2 SAAADI. Germline trimming cut 0 bases from V and 3 bases from J; bases unmatched to any gene: 17. This CDR3 has 21 residues. The CDR3: CASSESGGLAGAKINKNIQYF. The CDR3 DNA is TGCGCCAGCAGTGAGTCAGGGGGGCTAGCGGGAGCCAAGATCAACAAAAACATTCAGTACTTC.

The chain uses TRBV11-3 and TRBJ2-3; unclear D gene. The CDR3 has 13 amino acids. Deletions cut 8 bases from V and 1 base from J, with 10 bases between. CDR1 SGHNT and CDR2 YENEEA come from the germline V gene. DNA of the CDR3: TGTGCCAGCTGCCAGTCACGCACAGATACGCAGTATTTT. Protein: CASCQSRTDTQYF.

The chain joins TRBV28 to TRBJ2-7, with D hard to call. Germline lookup yields CDR1 MDHEN and CDR2 SYDVKM. V lost 5 bases and J lost 3, with 5 bases in between. This CDR3 has 11 amino acids. The CDR3 nucleotides are TGTGCCAGCAGTGCTAACTACGAGCAGTACTTC. Encoded protein: CASSANYEQYF. The complete variable domain, with remaining parts taken from reference TRBV28 and TRBJ2-7, reads DVKVTQSSRYLVKRTGEKVFLECVQDMDHENMFWYRQDPGLGLRLIYFSYDVKMKEKGDIPEGYSVSREKKERFSLILESASTNQTSMYLCASSANYEQYFGPGTRLTVT.

The table lists this clone with a count of one. V and J are TRBV7-2 and TRBJ2-7, with D unclear. The CDR3 is made up of 15 amino acids. Deletions cut 4 bases from V and 2 bases from J, with 15 bases between. Germline assignment: CDR1 SGHTA and CDR2 FQGNSA. DNA of the CDR3: TGTGCCAGCAGCTATATACAAACCCAGGCCTACGAGCAGTACTTC. The encoded protein is CASSYIQTQAYEQYF.

This clone was observed a single time. V and J are TRBV3-1 (or the pseudogene TRBV3-2) and TRBJ1-1, with 7 bases identical to TRBD1. The CDR3 is 17 amino acids. Trimming took 0 bases from V and 0 from J; bases not matched to a gene: 7. Germline V gives CDR1 LGHDT, CDR2 YNNKEL (reference sequence). The CDR3 DNA follows: TGTGCCAGCAGCCAAGAGGTAGTCGGGACAGTGAACACTGAAGCTTTCTTT. It codes for CASSQEVVGTVNTEAFF.

The rearrangement uses TRBV12-3 or TRBV12-4 and TRBJ1-4; no clear D. The CDR3 has 13 residues. The V and J ends lost 1 base and 8 bases respectively, with 8 bases between them. CDR3 in DNA: TGTGCCAGCAGTTTAGAGGAGAAGGAAAAACTGTTTTTT. Protein sequence: CASSLEEKEKLFF.

In this sample, this clone turned up once. The genes are TRBV9 and TRBJ2-1, with TRBD2 identical over 8 bases. Germline CDR1 is SGDLS and CDR2 is YYNGEE. The CDR3 covers 16 residues. V lost 0 bases to trimming and J lost 4 bases; unmatched junction nucleotides: 6. This CDR3 is CASSVGSSGYYNEQFF. CDR3 DNA sequence: TGTGCCAGCAGCGTAGGGTCTAGCGGGTATTACAATGAGCAGTTCTTC.

V usage is TRBV6-1 and J usage is TRBJ1-3; 8 bases map to TRBD1. V was pared by 2 bases and J by 5 bases, with 8 bases of the junction left unmatched. Germline lookup yields CDR1 MNHNS and CDR2 SASEGT. The CDR3 is 16 amino acids. The CDR3 nucleotides read TGTGCCAGCAGTGAACCATCCCGACAGGGGAGAAACACCATATATTTT. Translated: CASSEPSRQGRNTIYF.

The V and J genes are TRBV4-1 and TRBJ2-7; possible D gene TRBD1, 6 bases. Germline V gene data show CDR1 as MGHRA and CDR2 as YSYEKL. The CDR3 extends over 14 amino acids. V was clipped by 3 bases and J by 2 bases, with 11 bases between them. As DNA, the CDR3 is TGCGCCAGCAGCCAGGACGACAGGACCTACGAGCAGTACTTC. Protein: CASSQDDRTYEQYF.

The CDR3 sequence is CASSITGTDYGYTF. Here the CDR3 DNA reads TGTGCCAGCAGCATAACAGGGACAGACTATGGCTACACCTTC. The chain carries TRBV7-2 and TRBJ1-2; 7 bases are a match to TRBD1. CDR1 and CDR2 from the germline V gene are SGHTA and FQGNSA. V lost 5 bases and J lost 3; bases outside the gene matches: 6. This CDR3 is 14 amino acids long. The whole variable domain, remainder taken from reference TRBV7-2 and TRBJ1-2, is GAGVSQSPSNKVTEKGKDVELRCDPISGHTALYWYRQSLGQGLEFLIYFQGNSAPDKSGLPSDRFSAERTGGSVSTLTIQRTQQEDSAVYLCASSITGTDYGYTFGSGTRLTVV.

This sequence joins TRBV6-5 and TRBJ2-5; D may be TRBD2 (6 bases). V was clipped by 2 bases and J by 1 base, with 11 bases between them. CDR1 MNHEY and CDR2 SVGAGI come from the germline V gene. The CDR3 is 15 residues long. The CDR3 DNA follows: TGTGCCAGCAGTTACGGCCGGGACTTCCAAGAGACCCAGTACTTC. Amino acid sequence: CASSYGRDFQETQYF.

In its sample, this clone was seen once. As DNA, the CDR3 is TGTGCCAGCAGTCAAGGACTAGCGGTTTACAATGAGCAGTTCTTC. Its protein product is CASSQGLAVYNEQFF. The gene calls are TRBV27 and TRBJ2-1; 10 positions agree with TRBD2. The V gene end was trimmed by 5 bases and the J gene end by 4 bases; junction bases not matched to a gene: 5. The CDR3 has 15 residues. The germline V gene encodes CDR1 MNHEY and CDR2 SMNVEV (reference sequence).

This chain connects TRBV5-1 to TRBJ1-2; D remains ambiguous. Per the germline V gene, CDR1 is SGHRS and CDR2 is YFSETQ. This CDR3 is 13 amino acids long. V gave up 4 bases and J gave up 3 bases, with 10 bases separating them. The CDR3 DNA reads as TGCGCCAGCAGCGGTGACAACGACTATGGCTACACCTTC. This codes for CASSGDNDYGYTF.

The J gene is TRBJ1-1, the V gene TRBV11-1; D not certain. The CDR3 is 15 residues long. Germline values: CDR1 SGHAT, CDR2 FQDESV (reference sequence). Trimming stripped 2 bases from V and 1 base from J, with 11 bases between. CDR3: CASSLSGSENTEAFF. CDR3 DNA: TGTGCCAGCAGCTTAAGTGGCAGTGAGAACACTGAAGCTTTCTTT.

V usage is TRBV7-8 and J usage is TRBJ1-1; TRBD1 might be the D (5 bases). The CDR3 runs 14 residues. Trimming took off 5 bases at V and 6 bases at J, with 16 bases between the two ends. Germline V CDR1 and CDR2: SGHVS, FQNEAQ. The CDR3 is CASSISGSVPEAFF. The CDR3 DNA is TGTGCCAGCAGCATTTCAGGGTCGGTCCCTGAAGCTTTCTTT.

This chain connects TRBV19 to TRBJ1-2, with D unresolved. The CDR3 contains 13 residues. Germline V gives CDR1 LNHDA, CDR2 SQIVND (reference sequence). V gave up 3 bases and J gave up 2 bases, with 7 bases separating them. The CDR3 reads CASSIDKNYGYTF. The DNA for the CDR3 is TGTGCCAGTAGTATCGACAAGAACTATGGCTACACCTTC. Together with reference TRBV19 and TRBJ1-2, the CDR3 gives the full variable domain: DGGITQSPKYLFRKEGQNVTLSCEQNLNHDAMYWYRQDPGQGLRLIYYSQIVNDFQKGDIAEGYSVSREKKESFPLTVTSAQKNPTAFYLCASSIDKNYGYTFGSGTRLTVV.

The chain employs TRBV9 and TRBJ1-4; D not resolved. Deletions cut 6 bases from V and 7 bases from J, with 16 bases between. Looked up from germline, CDR1 is SGDLS and CDR2 is YYNGEE. This CDR3 spans 14 amino acids. CDR3 residues: CASTSSPRGEKLFF. The CDR3 DNA is TGTGCCAGCACCAGTTCCCCTCGGGGTGAAAAACTGTTTTTT.

This clone was recorded a few times. The CDR3 region is CASSWDRANTEAFF. CDR3 sequence (DNA): TGTGCCAGCAGCTGGGACAGGGCGAACACTGAAGCTTTCTTT. The J gene is TRBJ1-1, the V gene TRBV5-4; 9 nucleotides agree with TRBD1. This CDR3 has 14 amino acids. V was pared by 3 bases and J by 1 base, with 1 base of the junction left unmatched. Germline lookup yields CDR1 SGHNT and CDR2 YYREEE (reference sequence). Full variable domain (missing parts from reference TRBV5-4 and TRBJ1-1): ETGVTQSPTHLIKTRGQQVTLRCSSQSGHNTVSWYQQALGQGPQFIFQYYREEENGRGNFPPRFSGLQFPNYSSELNVNALELDDSALYLCASSWDRANTEAFFGQGTRLTVV.

The rearrangement links TRBV29-1 to TRBJ1-2, with D possibly being TRBD1 (6 bases). The V end lost 1 base, the J end lost 8 bases, and 11 bases lay between the germline ends. The CDR3 length is 12 residues. Germline-derived CDR1 and CDR2 are SQVTM and ANQGSEA. The CDR3 protein is CSVEGTASGYTF. The CDR3, as DNA: TGCAGCGTTGAAGGGACAGCGTCAGGCTACACCTTC.

The rearrangement links TRBV19 to TRBJ1-6, with D perhaps TRBD1 (5 bases). Germline V lookup: CDR1 LNHDA, CDR2 SQIVND (reference sequence). The CDR3 covers 18 residues. The V end was cut by 3 bases, the J end by 10 bases, with 25 bases between. The CDR3 loop is CASSIRTLGTSKGSPLHF. The CDR3 nucleotides read TGTGCCAGTAGTATCAGGACCCTTGGGACTTCTAAGGGCTCACCCCTCCACTTT.

V usage is TRBV3-1 (or the pseudogene TRBV3-2) and J usage is TRBJ1-4, with a tentative D call TRBD1 (6 bases). V lost 1 base, J lost 3 bases, and 21 bases lay in between. This CDR3 comprises 19 residues. Germline-derived CDR1 and CDR2 are LGHDT and YNNKEL (reference sequence). CDR3 bases: TGTGCCAGCAGCCAAGCGGTGCGAGACAGGAGGATCGCTAATGAAAAACTGTTTTTT. It codes for CASSQAVRDRRIANEKLFF.

V and J are TRBV15 and TRBJ2-7; 11 bases fit TRBD2. The germline V gene encodes CDR1 LNHNV and CDR2 YYDKDF (reference sequence). CDR3 length: 14 amino acids. V lost 4 bases to trimming and J lost 5 bases; unmatched junction nucleotides: 4. CDR3 loop: CATSTRTSGHEQYF. The CDR3 nucleotides are TGTGCCACCAGCACTCGGACTAGCGGGCACGAGCAGTACTTC.

The V gene is TRBV4-1, the J gene TRBJ2-7; tentatively, D is TRBD2 (5 bases). The germline V and J ends were trimmed by 4 bases and 2 bases, with 33 bases remaining between them. Germline V CDR1 and CDR2: MGHRA, YSYEKL. CDR3 length: 21 residues. The CDR3 spells CASSPRPTLAALSPTPYEQYF. Here the CDR3 DNA reads TGCGCCAGCAGCCCCAGGCCGACCCTAGCCGCCTTGTCCCCTACACCCTACGAGCAGTACTTC.

This chain joins TRBV7-3 and TRBJ1-2; perhaps TRBD1 as D (6 bases). Trimming stripped 5 bases from V and 7 bases from J, with 17 bases between. The CDR3 runs to 14 residues. CDR1 and CDR2 from the germline V gene are SGHTA and FQGTGA. The CDR3 sequence is CASSPGGGGSGYTF. For the CDR3, the DNA is TGTGCCAGCAGCCCCGGGGGCGGGGGCTCTGGCTACACCTTC.

The gene calls are TRBV18 and TRBJ1-2; 8 bases map to TRBD1. The V gene end was trimmed by 3 bases and the J gene end by 3 bases; junction bases not matched to a gene: 6. Germline lookup yields CDR1 KGHSH and CDR2 LQKENI. This CDR3 has 15 amino acids. Here the CDR3 reads CASSPGTGGDYGYTF. For the CDR3, the DNA is TGTGCCAGCTCACCTGGGACAGGAGGGGACTATGGCTACACCTTC.